Following are 5 T cell receptor beta chains from one sample sequenced in a study of prognosis after radiotherapy for stage I lung cancer. Genomic DNA was the source, and TCR beta CDR3 was amplified from it by two-round multiplex PCR. Specific primers for each TRBV and TRBJ gene were what first-round PCR used. TCRdb passed the multiplex PCR reads through MiXCR, listing each CDR3 protein once. The data show over 9,000 distinct CDR3 sequences, 30% to 40% seen once. The specimen comprised PBMCs, sampled before or after stereotactic body radiation therapy (not recorded which). The source is a donor over 45 with non-small cell lung cancer.

This clonotype was counted at least ten times. The chain employs TRBV20-1 and TRBJ2-1, with 7 nucleotides matching TRBD1. The CDR3 is 13 residues long. CDR1 is DFQATT, CDR2 SNEGSKA, per germline (reference sequence). V dropped 6 bases and J dropped 6; count of bases not matched to a gene: 8. CDR3 nucleotides: TGCAGTGCCACGACAGGGTACCGCAATGAGCAGTTCTTC. The encoded protein is CSATTGYRNEQFF.

At least ten counts were recorded for this clonotype. This may come from a read error, since a much larger clone is one base off. The chain links TRBV7-3 to TRBJ2-1, with 8 bases that match TRBD2. Germline CDR1 and CDR2: SGHTA and FQGTGA. The CDR3 totals 15 residues. The CDR3 nucleotides are TGTGCCAGCAGCTTAAACGGGAGGGATATTAATGAGCAGCTCTTC. Its translation: CASSLNGRDINEQLF.

Ten or more counts support this clonotype. V usage is TRBV6-6 and J usage is TRBJ2-4; D gene unclear. V dropped 0 bases and J dropped 0 bases, with 6 bases sitting between them. The V gene's germline CDR1 is MNHNY and CDR2 SVGAGI (reference sequence). The CDR3 loop spans 15 amino acids. The CDR3 protein is CASSYSLEAKNIQYF. For the CDR3, the DNA is TGTGCCAGCAGTTACTCGCTAGAAGCCAAAAACATTCAGTACTTC.

V gene TRBV5-4 combines with J gene TRBJ2-5, with 10 bases that match TRBD1. The CDR3 consists of 16 residues. V shed 1 base, J shed 6 bases, and the junction held 9 bases outside the gene matches. Germline V gene sequence: CDR1 SGHNT, CDR2 YYREEE (reference sequence). For the CDR3, the DNA is TGTGCCAGCAGCTTGTCTGCGACAGGGGGCTTGAAGACCCAGTACTTC. This codes for CASSLSATGGLKTQYF.

The V gene is TRBV25-1, the J gene TRBJ1-2; TRBD1 agrees at 8 bases. The germline CDR1 and CDR2 sequences are MGHDK and SYGVNS. The CDR3 is 14 amino acids. DNA for the CDR3: TGTGACAACAGCGTCCCCGGACAGGGCGAGGCCTACACCTTC. Encoded protein: CDNSVPGQGEAYTF.